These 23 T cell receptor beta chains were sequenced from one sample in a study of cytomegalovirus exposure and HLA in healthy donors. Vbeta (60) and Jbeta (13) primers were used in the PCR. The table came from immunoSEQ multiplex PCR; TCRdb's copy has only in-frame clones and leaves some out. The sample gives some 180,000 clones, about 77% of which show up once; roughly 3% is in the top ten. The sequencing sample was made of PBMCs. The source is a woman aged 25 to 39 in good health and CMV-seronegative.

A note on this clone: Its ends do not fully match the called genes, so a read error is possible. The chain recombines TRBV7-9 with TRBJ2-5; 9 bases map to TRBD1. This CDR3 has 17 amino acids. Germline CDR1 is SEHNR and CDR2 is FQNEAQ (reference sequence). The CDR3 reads CSSSSILGDRVLETQYF. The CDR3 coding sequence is TGTTCCAGCAGCTCTATCCTGGGGGACAGGGTACTGGAGACCCAGTACTTC.

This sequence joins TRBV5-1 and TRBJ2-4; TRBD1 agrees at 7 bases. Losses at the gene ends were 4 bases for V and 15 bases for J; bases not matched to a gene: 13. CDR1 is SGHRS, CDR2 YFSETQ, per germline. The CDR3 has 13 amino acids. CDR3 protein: CASSPRGGRGPYF. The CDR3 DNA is TGCGCCAGCAGCCCGAGAGGGGGCCGTGGTCCGTACTTC.

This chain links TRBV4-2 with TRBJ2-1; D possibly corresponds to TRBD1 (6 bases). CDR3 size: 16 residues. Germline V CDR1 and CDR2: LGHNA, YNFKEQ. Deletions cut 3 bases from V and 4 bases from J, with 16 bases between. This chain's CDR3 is CASSQTEGQSYNEQFF. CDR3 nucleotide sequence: TGTGCCAGCAGCCAGACGGAAGGACAGTCTTACAATGAGCAGTTCTTC.

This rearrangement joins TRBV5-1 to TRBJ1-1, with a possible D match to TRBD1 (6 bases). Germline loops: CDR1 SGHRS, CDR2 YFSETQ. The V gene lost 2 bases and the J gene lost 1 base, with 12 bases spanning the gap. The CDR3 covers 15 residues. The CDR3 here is CASSFLGATNTEAFF. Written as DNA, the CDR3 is TGCGCCAGCAGCTTCTTGGGGGCCACGAACACTGAAGCTTTCTTT. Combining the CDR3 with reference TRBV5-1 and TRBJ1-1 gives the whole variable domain KAGVTQTPRYLIKTRGQQVTLSCSPISGHRSVSWYQQTPGQGLQFLFEYFSETQRNKGNFPGRFSGRQFSNSRSEMNVSTLELGDSALYLCASSFLGATNTEAFFGQGTRLTVV.

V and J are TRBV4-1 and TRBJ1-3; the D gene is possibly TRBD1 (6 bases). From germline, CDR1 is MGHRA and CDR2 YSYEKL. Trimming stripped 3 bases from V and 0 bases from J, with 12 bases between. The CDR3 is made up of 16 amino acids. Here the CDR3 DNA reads TGCGCCAGCAGCCACATAACAGGGCCCTCTGGAAACACCATATATTTT. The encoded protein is CASSHITGPSGNTIYF.

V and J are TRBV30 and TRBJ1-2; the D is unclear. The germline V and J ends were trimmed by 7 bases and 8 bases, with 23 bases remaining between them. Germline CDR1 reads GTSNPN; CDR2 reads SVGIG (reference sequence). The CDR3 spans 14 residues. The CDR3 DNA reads TGTGCCTTGGAGGTAGGATTCCGATATTCCGGCTACACCTTC. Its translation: CALEVGFRYSGYTF.

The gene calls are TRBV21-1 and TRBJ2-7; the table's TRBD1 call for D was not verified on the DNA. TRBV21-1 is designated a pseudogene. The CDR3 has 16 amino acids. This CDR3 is CASSYRTAKLSYEQYF. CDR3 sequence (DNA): TGTGCCAGCAGCTATCGGACAGCGAAACTCTCCTACGAGCAGTACTTC.

Here the CDR3 DNA reads TGTGCCAGCAGCTATCCCCTAGCGGGGGGGAGAACAGATACGCAGTATTTT. Encoded protein: CASSYPLAGGRTDTQYF. The chain employs TRBV5-4 and TRBJ2-3, with TRBD2 matching 12 bases. The V and J ends lost 3 bases and 3 bases, in that order; junction bases with no gene match: 8. The germline V gene encodes CDR1 SGHNT and CDR2 YYREEE (reference sequence). CDR3 size: 17 residues.

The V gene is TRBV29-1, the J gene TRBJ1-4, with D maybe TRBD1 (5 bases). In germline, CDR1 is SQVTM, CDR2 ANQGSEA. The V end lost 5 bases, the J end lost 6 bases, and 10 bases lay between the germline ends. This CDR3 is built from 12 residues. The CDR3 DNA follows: TGCAGCGTTTGCGACAGTCATGAAAAACTGTTTTTT. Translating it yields CSVCDSHEKLFF.

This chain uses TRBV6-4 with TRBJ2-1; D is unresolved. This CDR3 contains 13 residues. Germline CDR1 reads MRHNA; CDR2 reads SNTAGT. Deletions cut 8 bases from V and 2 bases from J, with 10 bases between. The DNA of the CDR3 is TGTGCCAGCGCTAGTAGTCCCTACAATGAGCAGTTCTTC. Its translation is CASASSPYNEQFF.

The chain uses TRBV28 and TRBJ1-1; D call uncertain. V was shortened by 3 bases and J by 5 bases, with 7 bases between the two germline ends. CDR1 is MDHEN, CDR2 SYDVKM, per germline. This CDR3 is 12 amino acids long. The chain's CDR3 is CASSFAGTEAFF. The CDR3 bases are TGTGCCAGCAGTTTTGCGGGGACTGAAGCTTTCTTT.

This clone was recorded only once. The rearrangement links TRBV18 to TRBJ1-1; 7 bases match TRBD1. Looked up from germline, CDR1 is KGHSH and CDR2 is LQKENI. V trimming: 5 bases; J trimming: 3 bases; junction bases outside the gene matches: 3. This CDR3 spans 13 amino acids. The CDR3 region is CASSSQGHTEAFF. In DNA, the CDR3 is TGTGCCAGCTCATCACAGGGGCACACTGAAGCTTTCTTT. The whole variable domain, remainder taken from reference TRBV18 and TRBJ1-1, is NAGVMQNPRHLVRRRGQEARLRCSPMKGHSHVYWYRQLPEEGLKFMVYLQKENIIDESGMPKERFSAEFPKEGPSILRIQQVVRGDSAAYFCASSSQGHTEAFFGQGTRLTVV.

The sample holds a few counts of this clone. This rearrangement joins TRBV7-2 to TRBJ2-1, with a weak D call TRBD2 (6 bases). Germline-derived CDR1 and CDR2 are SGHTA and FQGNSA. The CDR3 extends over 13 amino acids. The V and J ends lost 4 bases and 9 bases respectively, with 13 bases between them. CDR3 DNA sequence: TGTGCCAGCAGCTCCCCGGGGGTAGGTGAGCAGTTCTTC. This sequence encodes CASSSPGVGEQFF.

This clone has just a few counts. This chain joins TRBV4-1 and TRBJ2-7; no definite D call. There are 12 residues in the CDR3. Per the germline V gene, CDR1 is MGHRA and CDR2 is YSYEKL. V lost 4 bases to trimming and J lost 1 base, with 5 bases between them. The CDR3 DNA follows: TGCGCCAGCAGCCCCCCATCCTACGAGCAGTACTTC. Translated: CASSPPSYEQYF.

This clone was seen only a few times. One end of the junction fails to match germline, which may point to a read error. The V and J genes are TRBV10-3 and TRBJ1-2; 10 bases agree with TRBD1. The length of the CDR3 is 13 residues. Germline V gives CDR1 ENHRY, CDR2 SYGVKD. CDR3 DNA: TGTGCCAGCAGTTTAGGACAGGGGGATGGCTACACCTTC. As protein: CASSLGQGDGYTF.

The DNA of the CDR3 is TGTGCCAGCAGACGACAGGGGGATGAAAAACTGTTTTTT. Translation: CASRRQGDEKLFF. This sequence joins TRBV6-5 and TRBJ1-4, with TRBD1 matching over 9 bases. Trimming cost V 6 bases and J 6 bases; bases outside gene matches: 2. CDR3 length equals 13 residues. CDR1 MNHEY and CDR2 SVGAGI come from the germline V gene.

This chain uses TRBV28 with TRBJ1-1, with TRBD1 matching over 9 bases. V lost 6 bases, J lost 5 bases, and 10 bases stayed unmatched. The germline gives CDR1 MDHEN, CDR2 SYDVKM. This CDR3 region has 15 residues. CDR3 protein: CASRQQGALGTEAFF. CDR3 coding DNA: TGTGCCAGCAGGCAACAGGGGGCGCTGGGGACTGAAGCTTTCTTT.

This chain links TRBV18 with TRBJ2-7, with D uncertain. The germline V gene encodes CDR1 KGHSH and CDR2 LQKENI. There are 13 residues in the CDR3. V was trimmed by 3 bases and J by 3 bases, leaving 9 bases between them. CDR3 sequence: CASSPGQLYEQYF. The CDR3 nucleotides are TGTGCCAGCTCACCTGGTCAACTCTACGAGCAGTACTTC.

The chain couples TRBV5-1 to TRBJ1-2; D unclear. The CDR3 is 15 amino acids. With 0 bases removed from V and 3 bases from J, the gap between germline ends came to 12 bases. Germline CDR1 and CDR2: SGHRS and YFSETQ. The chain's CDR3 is CASSLGQATYYGYTF. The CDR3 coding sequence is TGCGCCAGCAGCTTGGGTCAGGCGACCTACTATGGCTACACCTTC. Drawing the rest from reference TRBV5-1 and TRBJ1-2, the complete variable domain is KAGVTQTPRYLIKTRGQQVTLSCSPISGHRSVSWYQQTPGQGLQFLFEYFSETQRNKGNFPGRFSGRQFSNSRSEMNVSTLELGDSALYLCASSLGQATYYGYTFGSGTRLTVV.

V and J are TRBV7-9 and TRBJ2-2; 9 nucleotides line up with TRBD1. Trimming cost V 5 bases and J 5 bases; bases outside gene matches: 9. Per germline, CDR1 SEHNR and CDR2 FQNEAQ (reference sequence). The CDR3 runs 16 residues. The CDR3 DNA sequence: TGTGCCAGCAGCCCCCCCACAGGGGGCCGGACCGGGGAGCTGTTTTTT. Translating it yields CASSPPTGGRTGELFF.

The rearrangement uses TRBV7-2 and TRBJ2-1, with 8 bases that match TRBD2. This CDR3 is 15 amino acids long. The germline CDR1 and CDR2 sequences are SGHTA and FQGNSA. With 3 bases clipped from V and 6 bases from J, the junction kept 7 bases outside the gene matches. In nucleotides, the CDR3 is TGTGCCAGCAGCTTGGTGGCGGGAGGTCGCAATGAGCAGTTCTTC. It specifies CASSLVAGGRNEQFF.

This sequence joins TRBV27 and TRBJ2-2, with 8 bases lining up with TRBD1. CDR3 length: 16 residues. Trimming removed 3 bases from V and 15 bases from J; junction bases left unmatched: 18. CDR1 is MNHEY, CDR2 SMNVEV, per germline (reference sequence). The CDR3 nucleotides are TGTGCCAGCAGTTTCAGGCCCCCCACGAGACAGGGGAGGATGTTTTTT. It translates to CASSFRPPTRQGRMFF.

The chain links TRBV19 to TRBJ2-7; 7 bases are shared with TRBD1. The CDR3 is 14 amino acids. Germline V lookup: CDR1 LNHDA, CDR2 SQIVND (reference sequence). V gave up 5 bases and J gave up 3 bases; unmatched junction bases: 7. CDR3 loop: CASSVWTGDYEQYF. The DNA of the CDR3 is TGTGCCAGTAGTGTCTGGACAGGAGACTACGAGCAGTACTTC. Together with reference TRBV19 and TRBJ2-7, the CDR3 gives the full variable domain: DGGITQSPKYLFRKEGQNVTLSCEQNLNHDAMYWYRQDPGQGLRLIYYSQIVNDFQKGDIAEGYSVSREKKESFPLTVTSAQKNPTAFYLCASSVWTGDYEQYFGPGTRLTVT.